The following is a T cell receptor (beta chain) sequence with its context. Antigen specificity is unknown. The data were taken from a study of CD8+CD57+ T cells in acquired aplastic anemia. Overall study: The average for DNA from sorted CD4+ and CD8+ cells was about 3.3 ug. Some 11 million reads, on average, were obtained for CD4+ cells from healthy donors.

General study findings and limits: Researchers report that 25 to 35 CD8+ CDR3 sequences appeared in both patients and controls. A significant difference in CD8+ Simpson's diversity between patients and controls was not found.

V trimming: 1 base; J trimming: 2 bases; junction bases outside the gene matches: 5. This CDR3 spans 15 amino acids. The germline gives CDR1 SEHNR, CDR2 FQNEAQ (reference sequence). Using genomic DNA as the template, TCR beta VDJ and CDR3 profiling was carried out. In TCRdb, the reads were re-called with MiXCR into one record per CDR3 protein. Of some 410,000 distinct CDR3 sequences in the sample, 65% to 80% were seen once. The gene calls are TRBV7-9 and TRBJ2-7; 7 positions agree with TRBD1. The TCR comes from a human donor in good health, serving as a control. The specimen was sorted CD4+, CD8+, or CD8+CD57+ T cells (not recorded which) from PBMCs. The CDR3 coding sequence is TGTGCCAGCAGCTTAGTAGACCAGGGGGCCTACGAGCAGTACTTC. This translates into CASSLVDQGAYEQYF. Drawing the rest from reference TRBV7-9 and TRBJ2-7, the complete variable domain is DTGVSQNPRHKITKRGQNVTFRCDPISEHNRLYWYRQTLGQGPEFLTYFQNEAQLEKSRLLSDRFSAERPKGSFSTLEIQRTEQGDSAMYLCASSLVDQGAYEQYFGPGTRLTVT.